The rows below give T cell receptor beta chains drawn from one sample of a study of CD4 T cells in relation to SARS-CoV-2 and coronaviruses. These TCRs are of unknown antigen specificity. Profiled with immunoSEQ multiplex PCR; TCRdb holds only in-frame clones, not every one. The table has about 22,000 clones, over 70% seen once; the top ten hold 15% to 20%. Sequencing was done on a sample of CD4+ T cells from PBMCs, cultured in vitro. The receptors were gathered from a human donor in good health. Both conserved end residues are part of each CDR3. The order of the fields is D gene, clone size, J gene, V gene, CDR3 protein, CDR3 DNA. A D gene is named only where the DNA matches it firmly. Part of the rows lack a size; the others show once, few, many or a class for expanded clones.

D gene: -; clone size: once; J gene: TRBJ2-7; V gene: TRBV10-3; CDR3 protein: CAISTGTSGDEQYF; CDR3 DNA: TGTGCCATCAGTACAGGGACCTCTGGGGACGAGCAGTACTTC
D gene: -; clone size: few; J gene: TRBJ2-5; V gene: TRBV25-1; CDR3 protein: CASSEFGRQETQYF; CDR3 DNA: TGTGCCAGCAGTGAATTCGGCAGACAAGAGACCCAGTACTTC
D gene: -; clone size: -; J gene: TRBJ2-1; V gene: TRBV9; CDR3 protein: CASSVVGSGYNEQFF; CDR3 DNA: TGTGCCAGCAGCGTGGTGGGTAGCGGATACAATGAGCAGTTCTTC
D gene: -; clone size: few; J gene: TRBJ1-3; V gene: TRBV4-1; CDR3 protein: CASSPSTGGGNTIYF; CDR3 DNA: TGCGCCAGCAGCCCATCGACAGGCGGAGGAAACACCATATATTTT
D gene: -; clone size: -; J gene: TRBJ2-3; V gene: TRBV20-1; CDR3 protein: CSGLSTDTQYF; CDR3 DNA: TGCAGTGGTCTGAGCACAGATACGCAGTATTTT
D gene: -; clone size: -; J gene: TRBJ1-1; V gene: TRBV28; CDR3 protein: CASRLGAGMNTEAFF; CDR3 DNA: TGTGCCAGCAGACTAGGGGCAGGCATGAACACTGAAGCTTTCTTT
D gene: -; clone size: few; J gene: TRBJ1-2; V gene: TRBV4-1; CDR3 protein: CASSHYGTPGYTF; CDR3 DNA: TGCGCCAGCAGCCATTATGGGACACCAGGCTACACCTTC
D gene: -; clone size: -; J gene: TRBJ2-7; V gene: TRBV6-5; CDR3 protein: CASSYSTGLGSYEQYF; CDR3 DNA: TGTGCCAGCAGTTACTCTACAGGGTTAGGCTCCTACGAGCAGTACTTC
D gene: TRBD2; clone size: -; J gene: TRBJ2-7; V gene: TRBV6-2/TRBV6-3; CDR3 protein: CASSLTSGSPTYEQYF; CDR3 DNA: TGTGCCAGCAGCCTTACTAGCGGGAGCCCAACCTACGAGCAGTACTTC
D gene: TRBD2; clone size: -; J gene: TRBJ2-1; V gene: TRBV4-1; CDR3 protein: CASSQLAASYNEQFF; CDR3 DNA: TGCGCCAGCAGCCAACTAGCGGCTTCCTACAATGAGCAGTTCTTC
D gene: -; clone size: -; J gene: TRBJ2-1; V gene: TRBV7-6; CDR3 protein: CASSLGAGDAGNEQFF; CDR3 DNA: TGTGCCAGCAGCTTAGGAGCAGGAGATGCGGGCAATGAGCAGTTCTTC
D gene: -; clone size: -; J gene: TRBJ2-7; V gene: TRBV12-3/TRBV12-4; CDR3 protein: CASRGTVAYEQYF; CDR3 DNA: TGTGCCAGCAGGGGAACAGTTGCCTACGAGCAGTACTTC
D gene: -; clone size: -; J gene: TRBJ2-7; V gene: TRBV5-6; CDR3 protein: CASRYNSLEQYF; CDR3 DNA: TGTGCCAGCAGATACAACAGCCTCGAGCAGTACTTC
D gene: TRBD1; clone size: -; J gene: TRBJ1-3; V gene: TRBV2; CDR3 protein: CASSEMTGPGNTIYF; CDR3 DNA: TGTGCCAGCAGTGAAATGACAGGGCCTGGAAACACCATATATTTT
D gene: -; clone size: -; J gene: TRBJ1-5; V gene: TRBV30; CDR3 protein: CAWSVGGSGNQPQHF; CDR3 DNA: TGTGCCTGGAGTGTGGGAGGGTCCGGCAATCAGCCCCAGCATTTT
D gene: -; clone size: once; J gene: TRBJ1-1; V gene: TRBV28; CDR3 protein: CASSIPESSNTEAFF; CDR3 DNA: TGTGCCAGCAGCATCCCAGAGAGCTCGAACACTGAAGCTTTCTTT
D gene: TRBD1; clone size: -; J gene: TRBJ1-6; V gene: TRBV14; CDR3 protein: CASSQVRTGGNSPLHF; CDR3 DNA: TGTGCCAGCAGCCAAGTAAGGACAGGGGGAAATTCACCCCTCCACTTT
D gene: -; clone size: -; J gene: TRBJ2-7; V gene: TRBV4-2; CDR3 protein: CASSQVGGSDAYEQYF; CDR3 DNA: TGTGCCAGCAGCCAAGTAGGTGGGAGCGACGCCTACGAGCAGTACTTC
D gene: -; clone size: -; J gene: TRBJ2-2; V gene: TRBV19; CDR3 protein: CASSITVTGELFF; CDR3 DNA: TGTGCCAGTAGTATAACCGTCACCGGGGAGCTGTTTTTT
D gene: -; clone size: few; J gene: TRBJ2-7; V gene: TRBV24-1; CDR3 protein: CAPRVRESKAYEQYF; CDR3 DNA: TGTGCCCCCAGGGTGCGGGAAAGCAAGGCCTACGAGCAGTACTTC
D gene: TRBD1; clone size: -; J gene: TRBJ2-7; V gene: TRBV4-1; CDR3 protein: CASSQDTPRQGAIYEQYF; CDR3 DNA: TGCGCCAGCAGCCAAGATACCCCCCGGCAGGGGGCGATTTACGAGCAGTACTTC
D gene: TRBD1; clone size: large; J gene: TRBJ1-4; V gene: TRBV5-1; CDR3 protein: CASSNRGGTNEKLFF; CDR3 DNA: TGCGCCAGCAGCAACAGGGGGGGAACTAATGAAAAACTGTTTTTT
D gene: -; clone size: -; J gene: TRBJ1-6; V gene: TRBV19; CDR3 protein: CASSGIPGGYNSPLHF; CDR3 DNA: TGTGCCAGTAGTGGCATCCCCGGCGGCTATAATTCACCCCTCCACTTT
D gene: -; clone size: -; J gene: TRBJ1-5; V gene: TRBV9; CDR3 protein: CASSVGAGGHQPQHF; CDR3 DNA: TGTGCCAGCAGCGTAGGGGCGGGGGGCCATCAGCCCCAGCATTTT
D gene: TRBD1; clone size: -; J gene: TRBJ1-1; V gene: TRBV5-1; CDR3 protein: CASSLALQGENTEAFF; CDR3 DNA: TGCGCCAGCAGCTTGGCCTTGCAGGGGGAGAACACTGAAGCTTTCTTT
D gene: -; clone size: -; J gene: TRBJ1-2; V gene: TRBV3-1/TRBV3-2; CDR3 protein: CASSQDVGGRITF; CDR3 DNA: TGTGCCAGCAGCCAAGATGTCGGGGGGCGGATCACCTTC
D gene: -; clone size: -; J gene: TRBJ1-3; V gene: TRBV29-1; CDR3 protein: CSVDIRPRLSGNTIYF; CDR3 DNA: TGCAGCGTTGATATCAGGCCTAGACTGTCCGGAAACACCATATATTTT
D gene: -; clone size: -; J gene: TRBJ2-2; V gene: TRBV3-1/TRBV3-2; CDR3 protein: CASSQAAGTGELFF; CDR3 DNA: TGTGCCAGCAGCCAAGCGGCGGGCACCGGGGAGCTGTTTTTT
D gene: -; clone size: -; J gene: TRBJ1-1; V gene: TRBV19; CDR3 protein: CASSINWGGTEAFF; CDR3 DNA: TGTGCCAGTAGTATCAATTGGGGCGGCACTGAAGCTTTCTTT
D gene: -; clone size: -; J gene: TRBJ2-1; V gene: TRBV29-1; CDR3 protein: CSVEDGFLGLAEQFF; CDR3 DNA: TGCAGCGTTGAAGATGGGTTCTTGGGACTGGCTGAGCAGTTCTTC
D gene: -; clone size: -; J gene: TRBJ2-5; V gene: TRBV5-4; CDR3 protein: CASRSDTTQETQYF; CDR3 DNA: TGTGCCAGCAGATCGGACACGACCCAAGAGACCCAGTACTTC
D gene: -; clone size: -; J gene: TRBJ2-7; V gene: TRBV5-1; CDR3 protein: CASSSNPPDGARSYEQYF; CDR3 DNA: TGCGCCAGCAGCTCCAATCCCCCGGACGGGGCCCGCTCCTACGAGCAGTACTTC
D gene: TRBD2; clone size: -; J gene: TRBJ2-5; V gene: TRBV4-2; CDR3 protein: CASSQQARTSGQETQYF; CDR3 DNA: TGTGCCAGCAGCCAACAAGCCCGGACTAGCGGGCAAGAGACCCAGTACTTC
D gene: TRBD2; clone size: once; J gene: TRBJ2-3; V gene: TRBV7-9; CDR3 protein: CASSSPSGSTDTQYF; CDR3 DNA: TGTGCCAGCAGCTCCCCTAGCGGGAGCACAGATACGCAGTATTTT
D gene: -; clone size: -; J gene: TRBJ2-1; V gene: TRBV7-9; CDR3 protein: CAIIQGGREYNEQFF; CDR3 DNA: TGTGCCATCATACAGGGGGGGAGGGAGTACAATGAGCAGTTCTTC
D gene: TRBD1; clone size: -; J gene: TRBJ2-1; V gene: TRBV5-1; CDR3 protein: CASSPRQDRVNIEQFF; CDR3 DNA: TGCGCCAGCAGCCCACGGCAGGACAGGGTCAACATTGAGCAGTTCTTC
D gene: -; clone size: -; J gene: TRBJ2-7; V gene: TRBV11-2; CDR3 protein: CASSSQGYEQYF; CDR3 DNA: TGTGCCAGCAGCTCACAGGGATACGAGCAGTACTTC
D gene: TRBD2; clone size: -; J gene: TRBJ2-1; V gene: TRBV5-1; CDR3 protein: CASSLGAGAYNEQFF; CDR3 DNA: TGCGCCAGCAGCTTGGGGGCGGGAGCCTACAATGAGCAGTTCTTC
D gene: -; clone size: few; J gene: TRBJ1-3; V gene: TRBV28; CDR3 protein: CASSFMGLGTRSGNTIYF; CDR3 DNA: TGTGCCAGCAGTTTTATGGGTCTCGGGACAAGGAGTGGAAACACCATATATTTT
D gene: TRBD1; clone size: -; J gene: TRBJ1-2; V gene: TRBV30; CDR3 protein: CAWSVAGQGGYGYTF; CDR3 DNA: TGTGCCTGGAGTGTAGCGGGACAGGGTGGCTATGGCTACACCTTC
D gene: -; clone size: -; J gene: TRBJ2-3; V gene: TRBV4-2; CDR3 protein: CASSRGEGTDTQYF; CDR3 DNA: TGTGCCAGCAGCCGGGGAGAGGGGACAGATACGCAGTATTTT
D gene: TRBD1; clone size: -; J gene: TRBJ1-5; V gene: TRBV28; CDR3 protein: CASNTGTVSNQPQHF; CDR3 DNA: TGTGCCAGCAATACCGGGACAGTTAGCAATCAGCCCCAGCATTTT
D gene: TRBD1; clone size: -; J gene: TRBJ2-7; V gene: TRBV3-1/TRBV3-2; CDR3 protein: CASSQDVSGGSYEQYF; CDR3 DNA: TGTGCCAGCAGCCAAGATGTTTCAGGGGGTTCCTACGAGCAGTACTTC
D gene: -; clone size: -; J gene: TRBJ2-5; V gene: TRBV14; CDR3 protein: CASSQGIGSAETQYF; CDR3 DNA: TGTGCCAGCAGCCAAGGTATCGGGAGTGCGGAGACCCAGTACTTC
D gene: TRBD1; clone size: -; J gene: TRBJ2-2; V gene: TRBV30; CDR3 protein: CAWRGTGGSEYLTGELFF; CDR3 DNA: TGTGCCTGGCGCGGGACAGGGGGATCGGAGTATCTTACCGGGGAGCTGTTTTTT
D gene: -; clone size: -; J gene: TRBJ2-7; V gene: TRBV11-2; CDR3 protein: CASSLAVGEYEQYF; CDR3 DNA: TGTGCCAGCAGCTTAGCAGTTGGTGAATACGAGCAGTACTTC
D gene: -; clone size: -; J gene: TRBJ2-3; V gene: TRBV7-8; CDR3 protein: CASSFNPTSFDTQYF; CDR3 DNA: TGTGCCAGCAGCTTCAACCCGACTAGTTTTGATACGCAGTATTTT
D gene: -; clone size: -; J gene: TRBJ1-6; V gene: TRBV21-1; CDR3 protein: CASSKGRGRPYNSPLHF; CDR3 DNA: TGTGCCAGCAGCAAAGGTAGAGGGAGACCCTATAATTCACCCCTCCACTTT